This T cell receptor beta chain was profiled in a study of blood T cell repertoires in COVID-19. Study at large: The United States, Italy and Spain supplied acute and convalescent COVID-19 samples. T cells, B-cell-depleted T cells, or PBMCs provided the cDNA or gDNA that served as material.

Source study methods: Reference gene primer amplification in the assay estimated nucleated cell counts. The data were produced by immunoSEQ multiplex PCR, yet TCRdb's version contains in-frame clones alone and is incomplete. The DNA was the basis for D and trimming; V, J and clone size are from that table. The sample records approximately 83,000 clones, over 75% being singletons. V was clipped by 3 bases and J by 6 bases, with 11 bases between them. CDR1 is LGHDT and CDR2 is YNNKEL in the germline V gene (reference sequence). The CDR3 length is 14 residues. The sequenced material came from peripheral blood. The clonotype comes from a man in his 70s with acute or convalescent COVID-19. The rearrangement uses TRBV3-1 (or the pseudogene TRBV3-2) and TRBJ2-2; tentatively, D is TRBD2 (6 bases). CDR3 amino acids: CASSQWGEAGELFF. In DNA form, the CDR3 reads TGTGCCAGCAGCCAGTGGGGGGAAGCCGGGGAGCTGTTTTTT.